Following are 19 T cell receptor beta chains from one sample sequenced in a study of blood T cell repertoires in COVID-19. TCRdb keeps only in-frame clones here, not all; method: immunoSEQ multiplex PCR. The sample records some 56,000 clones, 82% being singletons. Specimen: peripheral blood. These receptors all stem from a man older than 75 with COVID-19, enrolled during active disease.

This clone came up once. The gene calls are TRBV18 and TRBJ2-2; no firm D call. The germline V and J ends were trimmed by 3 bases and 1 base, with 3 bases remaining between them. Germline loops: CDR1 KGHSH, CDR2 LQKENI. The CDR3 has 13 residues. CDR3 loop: CASSPLNTGELFF. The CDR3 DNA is TGTGCCAGCTCACCCTTGAACACCGGGGAGCTGTTTTTT.

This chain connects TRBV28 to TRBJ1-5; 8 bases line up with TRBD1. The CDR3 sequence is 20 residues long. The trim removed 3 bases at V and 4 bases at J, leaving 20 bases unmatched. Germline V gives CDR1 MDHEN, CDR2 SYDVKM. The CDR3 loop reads CASSFDPQAGGVGRNQPQHF. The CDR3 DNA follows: TGTGCCAGCAGTTTTGACCCACAGGCAGGGGGCGTCGGAAGGAATCAGCCCCAGCATTTT.

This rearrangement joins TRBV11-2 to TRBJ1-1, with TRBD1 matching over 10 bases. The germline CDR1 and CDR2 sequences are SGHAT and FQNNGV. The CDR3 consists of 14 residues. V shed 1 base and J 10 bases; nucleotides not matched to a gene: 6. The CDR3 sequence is CASSLVGQGIGAFF. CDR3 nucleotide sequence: TGTGCCAGCAGCTTAGTGGGACAGGGGATCGGAGCTTTCTTT.

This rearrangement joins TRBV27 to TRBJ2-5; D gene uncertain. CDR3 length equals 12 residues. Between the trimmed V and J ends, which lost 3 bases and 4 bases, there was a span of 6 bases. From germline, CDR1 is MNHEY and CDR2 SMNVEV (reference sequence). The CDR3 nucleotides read TGTGCCAGCAGTTTTTCGGGAGAGACCCAGTACTTC. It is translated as CASSFSGETQYF.

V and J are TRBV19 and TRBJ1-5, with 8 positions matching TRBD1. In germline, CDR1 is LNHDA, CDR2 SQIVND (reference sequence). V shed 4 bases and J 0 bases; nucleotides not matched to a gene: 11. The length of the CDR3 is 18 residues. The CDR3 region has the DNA TGTGCCAGTAGTAGAAGGGGAAAGACAGGGGATAGCAATCAGCCCCAGCATTTT. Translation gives CASSRRGKTGDSNQPQHF. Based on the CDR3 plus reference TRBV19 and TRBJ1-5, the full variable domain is DGGITQSPKYLFRKEGQNVTLSCEQNLNHDAMYWYRQDPGQGLRLIYYSQIVNDFQKGDIAEGYSVSREKKESFPLTVTSAQKNPTAFYLCASSRRGKTGDSNQPQHFGDGTRLSIL.

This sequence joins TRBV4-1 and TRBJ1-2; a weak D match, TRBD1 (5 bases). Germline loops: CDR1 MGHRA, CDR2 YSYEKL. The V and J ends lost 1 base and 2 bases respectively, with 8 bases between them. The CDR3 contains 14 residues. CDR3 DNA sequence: TGCGCCAGCAGCCAAGTGGAGGGGAACTATGGCTACACCTTC. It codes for CASSQVEGNYGYTF.

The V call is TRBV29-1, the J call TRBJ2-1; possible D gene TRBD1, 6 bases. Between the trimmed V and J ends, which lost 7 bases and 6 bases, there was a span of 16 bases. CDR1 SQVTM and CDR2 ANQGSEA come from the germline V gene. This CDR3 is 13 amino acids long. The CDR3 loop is CSALKHRANEQFF. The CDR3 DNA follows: TGCAGCGCCCTCAAGCACAGGGCCAATGAGCAGTTCTTC.

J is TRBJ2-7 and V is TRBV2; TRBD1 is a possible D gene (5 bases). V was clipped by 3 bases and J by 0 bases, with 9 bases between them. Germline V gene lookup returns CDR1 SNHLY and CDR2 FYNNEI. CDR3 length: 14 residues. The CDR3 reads CASSDQGISYEQYF. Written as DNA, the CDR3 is TGTGCCAGCAGTGACCAGGGTATCTCCTACGAGCAGTACTTC.

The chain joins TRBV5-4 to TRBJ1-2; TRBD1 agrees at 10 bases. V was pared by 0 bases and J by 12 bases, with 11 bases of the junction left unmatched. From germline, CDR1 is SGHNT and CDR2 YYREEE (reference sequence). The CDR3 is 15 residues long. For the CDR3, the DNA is TGTGCCAGCAGCTTGGGAGCTGACAGGGGGCGTATCCACACCTTC. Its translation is CASSLGADRGRIHTF.

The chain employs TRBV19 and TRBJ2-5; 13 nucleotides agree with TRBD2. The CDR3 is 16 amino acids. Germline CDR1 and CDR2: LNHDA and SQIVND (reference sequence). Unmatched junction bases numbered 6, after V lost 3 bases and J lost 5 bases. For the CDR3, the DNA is TGTGCCAGTAGTATGAGGACTAGCGGGAGCACGGAGACCCAGTACTTC. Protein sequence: CASSMRTSGSTETQYF.

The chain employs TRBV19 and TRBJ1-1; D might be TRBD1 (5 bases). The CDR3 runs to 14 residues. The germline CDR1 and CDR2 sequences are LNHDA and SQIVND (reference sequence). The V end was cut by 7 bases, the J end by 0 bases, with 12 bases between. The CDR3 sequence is CASMEGWMNTEAFF. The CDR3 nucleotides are TGTGCCAGTATGGAGGGGTGGATGAACACTGAAGCTTTCTTT.

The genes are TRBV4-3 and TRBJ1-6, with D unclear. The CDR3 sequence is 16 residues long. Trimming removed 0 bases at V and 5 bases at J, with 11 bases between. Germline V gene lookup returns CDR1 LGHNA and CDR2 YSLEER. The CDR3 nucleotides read TGCGCCAGCAGCCAAGATGGGGTCGGGGATAATTCACCCCTCCACTTT. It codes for CASSQDGVGDNSPLHF.

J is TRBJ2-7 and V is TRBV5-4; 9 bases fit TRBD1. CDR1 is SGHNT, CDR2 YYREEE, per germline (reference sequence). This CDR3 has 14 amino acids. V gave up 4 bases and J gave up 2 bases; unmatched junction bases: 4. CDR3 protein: CASSMGTGPYEQYV. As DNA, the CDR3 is TGTGCCAGCAGCATGGGGACAGGGCCCTACGAGCAGTACGTC.

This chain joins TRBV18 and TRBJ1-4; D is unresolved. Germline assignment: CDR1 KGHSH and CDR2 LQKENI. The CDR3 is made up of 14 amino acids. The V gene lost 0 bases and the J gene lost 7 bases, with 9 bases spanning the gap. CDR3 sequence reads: CASSPPGDAEKLFF. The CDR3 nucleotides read TGTGCCAGCTCACCACCAGGAGACGCTGAAAAACTGTTTTTT.

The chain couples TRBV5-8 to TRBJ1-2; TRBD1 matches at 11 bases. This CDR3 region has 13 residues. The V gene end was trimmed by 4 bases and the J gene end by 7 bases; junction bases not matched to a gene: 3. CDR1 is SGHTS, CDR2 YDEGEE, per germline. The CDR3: CASSGQGAVGYTF. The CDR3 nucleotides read TGTGCCAGCAGCGGACAGGGGGCTGTTGGCTACACCTTC.

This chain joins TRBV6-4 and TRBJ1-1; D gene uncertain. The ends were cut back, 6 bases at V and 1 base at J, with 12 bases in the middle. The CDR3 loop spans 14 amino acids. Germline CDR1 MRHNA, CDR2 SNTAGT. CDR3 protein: CASSLTTGNTEAFF. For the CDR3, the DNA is TGTGCCAGCAGCCTAACGACGGGGAACACTGAAGCTTTCTTT.

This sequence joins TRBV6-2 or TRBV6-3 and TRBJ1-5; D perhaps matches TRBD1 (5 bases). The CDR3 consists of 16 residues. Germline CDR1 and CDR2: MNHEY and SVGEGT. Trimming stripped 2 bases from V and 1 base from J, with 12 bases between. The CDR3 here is CASSYGGGWSNQPQHF. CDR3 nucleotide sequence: TGTGCCAGCAGTTACGGCGGGGGGTGGAGCAATCAGCCCCAGCATTTT.

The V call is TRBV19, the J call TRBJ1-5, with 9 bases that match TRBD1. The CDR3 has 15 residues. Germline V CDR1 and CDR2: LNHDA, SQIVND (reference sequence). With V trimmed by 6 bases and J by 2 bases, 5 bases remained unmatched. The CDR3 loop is CASSAQGAGNQPQHF. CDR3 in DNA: TGTGCCAGTAGCGCACAGGGGGCGGGCAATCAGCCCCAGCATTTT.

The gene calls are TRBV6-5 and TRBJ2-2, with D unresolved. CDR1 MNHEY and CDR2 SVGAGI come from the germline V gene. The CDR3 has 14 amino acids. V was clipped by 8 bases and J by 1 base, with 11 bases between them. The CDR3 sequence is CASLLSQNTGELFF. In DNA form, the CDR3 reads TGTGCCAGCCTATTAAGTCAGAACACCGGGGAGCTGTTTTTT.